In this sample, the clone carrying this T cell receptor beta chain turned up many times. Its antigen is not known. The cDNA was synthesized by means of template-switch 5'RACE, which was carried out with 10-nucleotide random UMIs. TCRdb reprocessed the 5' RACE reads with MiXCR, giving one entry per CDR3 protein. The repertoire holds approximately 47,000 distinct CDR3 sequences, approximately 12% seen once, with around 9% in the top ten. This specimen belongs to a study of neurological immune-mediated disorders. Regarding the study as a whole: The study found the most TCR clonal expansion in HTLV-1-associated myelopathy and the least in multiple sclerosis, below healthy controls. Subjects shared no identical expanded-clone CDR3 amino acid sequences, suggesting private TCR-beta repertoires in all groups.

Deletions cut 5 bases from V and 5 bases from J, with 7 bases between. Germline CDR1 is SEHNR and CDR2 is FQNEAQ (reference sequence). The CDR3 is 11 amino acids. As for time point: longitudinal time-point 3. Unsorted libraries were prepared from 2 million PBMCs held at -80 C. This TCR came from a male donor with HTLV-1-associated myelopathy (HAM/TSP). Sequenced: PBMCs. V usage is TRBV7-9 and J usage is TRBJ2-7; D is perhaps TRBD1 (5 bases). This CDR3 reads CASSVGDEQYF. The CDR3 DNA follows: TGTGCCAGCAGCGTAGGGGACGAGCAGTACTTC.